The 9 T cell receptor beta chains reported below all come from one sample, sequenced in a study of cytomegalovirus exposure and HLA in healthy donors. The PCR was carried out with 60 Vbeta primers and 13 Jbeta primers. TCRdb keeps only in-frame clones here, not all; method: immunoSEQ multiplex PCR. The sample yields about 190,000 clones, around 86% seen once. Sequenced material: PBMCs. These receptor sequences come from a man aged 50 to 60 in good health and CMV-seronegative.

The chain recombines TRBV7-2 with TRBJ1-1; no definite D call. The V end lost 0 bases, the J end lost 4 bases, and 9 bases lay between the germline ends. Germline loops: CDR1 SGHTA, CDR2 FQGNSA. The CDR3 is 14 residues long. The CDR3 loop is CASSLAIPGTEAFF. The CDR3 DNA sequence: TGTGCCAGCAGCTTAGCCATCCCCGGCACTGAAGCTTTCTTT.

The rearrangement uses TRBV18 and TRBJ1-2; a possible D gene is TRBD1 (5 bases). The CDR3 runs 16 residues. V dropped 6 bases and J dropped 0 bases, with 17 bases sitting between them. The germline V gene encodes CDR1 KGHSH and CDR2 LQKENI. This CDR3 reads CASSPAVTAANYGYTF. CDR3 nucleotides: TGTGCCAGCTCGCCCGCAGTGACAGCCGCTAACTATGGCTACACCTTC.

V and J are TRBV6-1 and TRBJ1-1; D gene uncertain. The CDR3 loop spans 14 amino acids. V lost 2 bases, J lost 5 bases, and 12 bases lay in between. CDR1 is MNHNS, CDR2 SASEGT, per germline. The CDR3 region has the DNA TGTGCCAGCAGTGAATACGGAGGGTGGACTGAAGCTTTCTTT. The encoded protein is CASSEYGGWTEAFF.

V usage is TRBV7-2 and J usage is TRBJ2-1; D is unclear. Trimming cost V 6 bases and J 5 bases, with 11 bases left between them. The germline V gene encodes CDR1 SGHTA and CDR2 FQGNSA. CDR3 length: 13 amino acids. The CDR3 region has the DNA TGTGCCAGCAGATCCTATCGTCACAATGAGCAGTTCTTC. As protein: CASRSYRHNEQFF. The whole variable domain, filled in from reference TRBV7-2 and TRBJ2-1, reads GAGVSQSPSNKVTEKGKDVELRCDPISGHTALYWYRQSLGQGLEFLIYFQGNSAPDKSGLPSDRFSAERTGGSVSTLTIQRTQQEDSAVYLCASRSYRHNEQFFGPGTRLTVL.

The rearrangement uses TRBV18 and TRBJ2-5; 9 bases align to TRBD2. Per the germline V gene, CDR1 is KGHSH and CDR2 is LQKENI. J lost 1 base, V lost 3 bases, and 3 bases had no gene match. CDR3 size: 15 residues. CDR3 loop: CASSPSTSGQETQYF. CDR3 DNA: TGTGCCAGCTCACCCTCGACTAGCGGCCAAGAGACCCAGTACTTC.

The chain is built from TRBV18 and TRBJ2-5, with D possibly being TRBD1 (6 bases). CDR1 is KGHSH, CDR2 LQKENI, per germline. Trimming cost V 3 bases and J 3 bases, with 17 bases left between them. The CDR3 totals 16 residues. CDR3 loop: CASSPPGWGPKETQYF. The CDR3 nucleotides read TGTGCCAGCTCACCGCCCGGTTGGGGGCCTAAAGAGACCCAGTACTTC.

This clone was seen only a few times. The chain links TRBV29-1 to TRBJ1-1, with unresolved D. The germline V gene encodes CDR1 SQVTM and CDR2 ANQGSEA. Trimming left V 4 bases short and J 10 bases short, with 22 bases between. The CDR3 runs to 14 residues. CDR3 DNA: TGCAGCGTTGTACCGGAGACACCACTACGGGGAGCTTTCTTT. Encoded protein: CSVVPETPLRGAFF.

The chain recombines TRBV4-3 with TRBJ2-3, with 10 nucleotides matching TRBD2. The CDR3 covers 17 residues. Germline CDR1 reads LGHNA; CDR2 reads YSLEER. The J segment lost 7 bases and the V segment lost 0 bases, leaving 10 bases of the junction unmatched. Written as DNA, the CDR3 is TGCGCCAGCAGCCAAGACCAGAGTAGCGGGGGGCTGAATACGCAGTATTTT. Protein: CASSQDQSSGGLNTQYF.

The rearrangement links TRBV10-3 to TRBJ2-3, with TRBD2 identical over 11 bases. This CDR3 spans 15 amino acids. Germline trimming cut 6 bases from V and 2 bases from J; bases unmatched to any gene: 4. Germline V gives CDR1 ENHRY, CDR2 SYGVKD. The CDR3 bases are TGTGCCATCAGCCCGGGACTAGCGGACACAGATACGCAGTATTTT. It is translated as CAISPGLADTDTQYF.